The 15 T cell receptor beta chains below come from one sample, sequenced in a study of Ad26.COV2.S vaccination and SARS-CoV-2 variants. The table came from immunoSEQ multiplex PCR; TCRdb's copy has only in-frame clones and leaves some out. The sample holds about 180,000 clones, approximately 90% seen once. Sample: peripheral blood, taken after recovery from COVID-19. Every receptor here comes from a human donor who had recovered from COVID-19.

DNA of the CDR3: TGTGCCAGCAGTTACGTCCTAGGGGATCACAATGAGCAGTTCTTC. Its protein is CASSYVLGDHNEQFF. The genes are TRBV6-6 and TRBJ2-1, with TRBD1 as a possible D gene (5 bases). Germline lookup yields CDR1 MNHNY and CDR2 SVGAGI (reference sequence). V was pared by 2 bases and J by 5 bases, with 13 bases between. The CDR3 is 15 amino acids.

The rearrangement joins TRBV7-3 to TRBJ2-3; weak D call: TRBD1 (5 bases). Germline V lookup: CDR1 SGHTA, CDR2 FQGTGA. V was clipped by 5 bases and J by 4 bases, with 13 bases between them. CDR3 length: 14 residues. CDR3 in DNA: TGTGCCAGCAGCCCGTTTGGGGCCGCAGATACGCAGTATTTT. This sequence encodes CASSPFGAADTQYF.

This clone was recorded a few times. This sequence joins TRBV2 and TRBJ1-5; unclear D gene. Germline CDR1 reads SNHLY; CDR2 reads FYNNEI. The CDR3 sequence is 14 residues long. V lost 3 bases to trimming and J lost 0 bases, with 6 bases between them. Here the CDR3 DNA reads TGTGCCAGCAGTGAGGGGAATAGCAATCAGCCCCAGCATTTT. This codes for CASSEGNSNQPQHF.

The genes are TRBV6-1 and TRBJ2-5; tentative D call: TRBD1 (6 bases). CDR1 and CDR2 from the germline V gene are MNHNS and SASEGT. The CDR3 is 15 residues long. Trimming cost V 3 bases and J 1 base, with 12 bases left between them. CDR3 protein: CASSDLSDSQETQYF. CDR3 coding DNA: TGTGCCAGCAGTGATCTCTCGGACAGCCAAGAGACCCAGTACTTC.

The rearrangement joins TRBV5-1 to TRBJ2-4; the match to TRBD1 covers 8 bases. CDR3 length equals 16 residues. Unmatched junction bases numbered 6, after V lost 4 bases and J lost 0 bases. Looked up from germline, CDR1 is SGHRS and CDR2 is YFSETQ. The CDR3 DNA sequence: TGCGCCAGCAGCCCCGGACAGGGATTAGCCAAAAACATTCAGTACTTC. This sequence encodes CASSPGQGLAKNIQYF.

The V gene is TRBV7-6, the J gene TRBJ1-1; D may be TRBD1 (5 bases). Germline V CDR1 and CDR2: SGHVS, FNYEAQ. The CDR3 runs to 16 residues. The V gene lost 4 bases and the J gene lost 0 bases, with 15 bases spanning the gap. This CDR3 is CASSSTPGPMNTEAFF. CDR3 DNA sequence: TGTGCCAGCAGCTCGACGCCGGGACCCATGAACACTGAAGCTTTCTTT. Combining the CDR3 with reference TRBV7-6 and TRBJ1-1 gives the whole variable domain GAGVSQSPRYKVTKRGQDVALRCDPISGHVSLYWYRQALGQGPEFLTYFNYEAQQDKSGLPNDRFSAERPEGSISTLTIQRTEQRDSAMYRCASSSTPGPMNTEAFFGQGTRLTVV.

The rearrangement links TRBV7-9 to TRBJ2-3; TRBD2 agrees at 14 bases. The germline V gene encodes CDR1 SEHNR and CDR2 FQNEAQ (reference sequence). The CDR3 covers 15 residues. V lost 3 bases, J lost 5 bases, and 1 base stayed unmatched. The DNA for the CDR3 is TGTGCCAGCAGCTTGACTAGCGGGGGGGGAGATACGCAGTATTTT. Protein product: CASSLTSGGGDTQYF.

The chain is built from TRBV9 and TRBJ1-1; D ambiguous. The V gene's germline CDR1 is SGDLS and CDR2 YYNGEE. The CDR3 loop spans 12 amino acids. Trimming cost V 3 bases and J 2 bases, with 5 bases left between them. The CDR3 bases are TGTGCCAGCAGCGCAGTAAACACTGAAGCTTTCTTT. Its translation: CASSAVNTEAFF.

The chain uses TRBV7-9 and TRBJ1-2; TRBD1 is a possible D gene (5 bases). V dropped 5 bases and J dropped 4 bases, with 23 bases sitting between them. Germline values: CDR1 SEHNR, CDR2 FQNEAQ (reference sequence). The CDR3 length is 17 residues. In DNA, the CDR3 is TGTGCCAGCAGCCCTGAGCGGGGGGTCCCTTTGAGCTATGGCTACACCTTC. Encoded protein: CASSPERGVPLSYGYTF.

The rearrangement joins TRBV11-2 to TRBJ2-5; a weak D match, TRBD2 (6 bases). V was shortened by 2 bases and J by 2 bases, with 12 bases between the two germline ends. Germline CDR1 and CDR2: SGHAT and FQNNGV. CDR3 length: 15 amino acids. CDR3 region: CASSLRSGAQETQYF. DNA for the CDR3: TGTGCCAGCAGCTTACGATCGGGAGCACAAGAGACCCAGTACTTC.

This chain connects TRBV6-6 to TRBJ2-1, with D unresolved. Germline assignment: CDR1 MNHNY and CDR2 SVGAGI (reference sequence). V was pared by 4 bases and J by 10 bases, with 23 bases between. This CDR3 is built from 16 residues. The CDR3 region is CASSSEPKPFYGEQFF. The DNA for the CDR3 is TGTGCCAGCAGTTCCGAACCGAAACCCTTTTACGGGGAGCAGTTCTTC.

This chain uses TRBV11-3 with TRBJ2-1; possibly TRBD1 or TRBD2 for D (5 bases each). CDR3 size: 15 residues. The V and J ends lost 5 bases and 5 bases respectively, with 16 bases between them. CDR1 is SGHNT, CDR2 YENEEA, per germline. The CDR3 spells CASSLRGGTNNEQFF. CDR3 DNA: TGTGCCAGCAGCCTTCGTGGTGGGACCAACAATGAGCAGTTCTTC.

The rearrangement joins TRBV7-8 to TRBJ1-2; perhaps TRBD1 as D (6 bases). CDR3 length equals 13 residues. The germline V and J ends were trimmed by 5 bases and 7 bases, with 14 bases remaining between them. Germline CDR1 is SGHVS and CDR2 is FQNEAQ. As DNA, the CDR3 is TGTGCCAGCAGCCCGACAGGAATCTCTGGCTACACCTTC. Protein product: CASSPTGISGYTF.

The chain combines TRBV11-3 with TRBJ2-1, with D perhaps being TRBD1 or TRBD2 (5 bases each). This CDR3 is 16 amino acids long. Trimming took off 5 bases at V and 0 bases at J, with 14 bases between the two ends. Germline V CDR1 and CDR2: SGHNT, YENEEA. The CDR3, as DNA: TGTGCCAGCAGCCAAACGTGGGGGACCTCCTACAATGAGCAGTTCTTC. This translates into CASSQTWGTSYNEQFF.

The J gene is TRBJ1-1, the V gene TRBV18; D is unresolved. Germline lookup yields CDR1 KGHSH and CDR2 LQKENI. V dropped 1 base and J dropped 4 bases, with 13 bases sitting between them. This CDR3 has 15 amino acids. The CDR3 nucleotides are TGTGCCAGCTCACCACAAAGAGGCCTGGTCACTGAAGCTTTCTTT. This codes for CASSPQRGLVTEAFF.